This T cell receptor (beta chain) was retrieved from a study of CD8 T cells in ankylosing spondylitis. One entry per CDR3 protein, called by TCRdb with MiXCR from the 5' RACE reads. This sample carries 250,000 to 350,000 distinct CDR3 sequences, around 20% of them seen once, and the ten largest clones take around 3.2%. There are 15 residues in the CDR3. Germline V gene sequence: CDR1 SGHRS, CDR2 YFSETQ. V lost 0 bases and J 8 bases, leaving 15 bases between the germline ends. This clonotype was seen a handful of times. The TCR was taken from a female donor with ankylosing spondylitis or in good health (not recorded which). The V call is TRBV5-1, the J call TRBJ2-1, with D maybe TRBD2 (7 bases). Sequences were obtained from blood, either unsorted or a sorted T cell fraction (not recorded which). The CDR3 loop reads CASSLGGGAWDEQFF. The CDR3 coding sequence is TGCGCCAGCAGCTTGGGCGGGGGCGCTTGGGATGAGCAGTTCTTC.